Following are 8 T cell receptor beta chains from one sample sequenced in a study of Ad26.COV2.S vaccination and SARS-CoV-2 variants. Repertoires were generated with immunoSEQ multiplex PCR, while TCRdb's copy carries only in-frame clones and drops some. This table holds around 380,000 clones, more than 85% found once. Treatment defined: approximately 18 received Ad26.COV2.S at low or high dose, single or two shots; roughly five received placebo; per-sample allocation not given. Material that was analyzed had been drawn on day 63 after the first vaccine or placebo injection. This sample comprised peripheral blood, obtained in a trial of Ad26.COV2.S vaccine versus placebo. The origin of the receptors is a person aged 18-65 years who received the Ad26.COV2.S COVID-19 vaccine or a placebo.

The rearrangement links TRBV24-1 to TRBJ2-5; D may be TRBD2 (6 bases). The CDR3 is made up of 16 amino acids. V lost 4 bases to trimming and J lost 2 bases, with 16 bases between them. The germline CDR1 and CDR2 sequences are KGHDR and SFDVKD. The CDR3, as DNA: TGTGCCACCAGTGAGCCGCATACGGGGGTTCAAGAGACCCAGTACTTC. Translating it yields CATSEPHTGVQETQYF.

The chain is built from TRBV6-2 or TRBV6-3 and TRBJ2-7; 8 positions match TRBD1. CDR1 and CDR2 from the germline V gene are MNHEY and SVGEGT. The CDR3 contains 14 residues. With V trimmed by 3 bases and J by 1 base, 2 bases remained unmatched. The CDR3 here is CASSYRTGSYEQYF. For the CDR3, the DNA is TGTGCCAGCAGTTATCGGACAGGGTCCTACGAGCAGTACTTC.

V usage is TRBV11-2 and J usage is TRBJ1-4; possible D gene TRBD1, 6 bases. V was trimmed by 4 bases and J by 8 bases, leaving 14 bases between them. Germline lookup yields CDR1 SGHAT and CDR2 FQNNGV. The CDR3 runs to 14 residues. The CDR3 is CASSSDRLEEKLFF. The CDR3 nucleotides are TGTGCCAGCAGCTCTGACAGGTTGGAAGAAAAACTGTTTTTT. The full variable domain, rest sourced from reference TRBV11-2 and TRBJ1-4, is EAGVAQSPRYKIIEKRQSVAFWCNPISGHATLYWYQQILGQGPKLLIQFQNNGVVDDSQLPKDRFSAERLKGVDSTLKIQPAKLEDSAVYLCASSSDRLEEKLFFGSGTQLSVL.

This clone was detected only a few times. J is TRBJ2-7 and V is TRBV7-9, with D hard to call. The length of the CDR3 is 16 residues. V was pared by 4 bases and J by 0 bases, with 16 bases between. Germline loops: CDR1 SEHNR, CDR2 FQNEAQ (reference sequence). CDR3 nucleotide sequence: TGTGCCAGCAGCTCCCCGCTTACTGATAACTCCTACGAGCAGTACTTC. Protein: CASSSPLTDNSYEQYF.

The V call is TRBV11-2, the J call TRBJ1-1; D unclear. CDR3 length equals 13 residues. Germline loops: CDR1 SGHAT, CDR2 FQNNGV. Trimming took 1 base from V and 2 from J, leaving 5 bases between them. The CDR3 DNA follows: TGTGCCAGCAGCTTAGCCGGCAACACTGAAGCTTTCTTT. As protein: CASSLAGNTEAFF.

This clone has a handful of counts. This sequence joins TRBV19 and TRBJ1-6; D is ambiguous. The CDR3 has 14 amino acids. The V gene's germline CDR1 is LNHDA and CDR2 SQIVND (reference sequence). V was trimmed by 5 bases and J by 6 bases, leaving 11 bases between them. The CDR3 nucleotides are TGTGCCAGTAGTCTCGGGGTCCGTAATTCACCCCTCCACTTT. Translating it yields CASSLGVRNSPLHF.

The V call is TRBV19, the J call TRBJ1-2, with D possibly matching TRBD1 (5 bases). Germline assignment: CDR1 LNHDA and CDR2 SQIVND (reference sequence). V lost 6 bases, J lost 8 bases, and 19 bases lay in between. CDR3 length equals 14 residues. This chain's CDR3 is CASSVGTAWGGYTF. The CDR3 nucleotides read TGTGCCAGTAGCGTGGGGACCGCTTGGGGGGGCTACACCTTC.

The chain carries TRBV7-9 and TRBJ1-4; 7 bases line up with TRBD1. This CDR3 contains 15 residues. The trim removed 5 bases at V and 8 bases at J, leaving 11 bases unmatched. CDR1 SEHNR and CDR2 FQNEAQ come from the germline V gene (reference sequence). CDR3 in amino acids: CASSPLGTETEKLFF. CDR3 nucleotide sequence: TGTGCCAGCAGCCCCCTCGGGACAGAAACGGAAAAACTGTTTTTT.